This T cell receptor beta chain originates from a study of tissue T cells after allogeneic stem cell transplantation. Time point given: mouse harvest day 7 after allogeneic transplant. Each mouse received 10^7 T-cell-depleted marrow cells plus 10^6 splenic CD5+ T cells by tail vein. B6 (H2b) cells into BALB/c (H2d) mice; tissues taken at day 7 or 14. Libraries were prepared by immunoSEQ multiplex PCR; TCRdb keeps only in-frame clonotypes and omits some of them. There are under 3,000 clones in the sample; around 48% occur only once, and 25% to 30% lies in the top ten. With V trimmed by 3 bases and J by 7 bases, 7 bases remained unmatched. The germline gives CDR1 GFQATS, CDR2 STVNSAI. The CDR3 has 15 residues. By frequency in the sample, this clone is medium-sized. Gene names are the mouse ones. The read ends 1 residue before the CDR3 terminus; that terminus is restored from the germline J gene.

Material for sequencing was spleen. The TCR was taken from a female BALB/c mouse given C57BL/6 T cells with graft-versus-host disease after an allogeneic hematopoietic cell transplant. V and J are TRBV20 and TRBJ2-1; 12 bases are shared with TRBD2. The CDR3 sequence: CGASPGTGGRAEQFF. The CDR3 DNA, read in part, is TGTGGTGCTAGCCCCGGGACTGGGGGGAGGGCTGAGCAGTTC.